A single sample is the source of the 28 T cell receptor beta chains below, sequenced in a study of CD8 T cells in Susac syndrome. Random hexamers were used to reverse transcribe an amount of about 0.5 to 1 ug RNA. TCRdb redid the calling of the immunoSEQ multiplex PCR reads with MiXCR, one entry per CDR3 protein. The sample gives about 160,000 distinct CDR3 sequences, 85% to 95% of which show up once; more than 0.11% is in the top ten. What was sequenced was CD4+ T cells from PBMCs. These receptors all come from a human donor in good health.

CDR3 protein: CASSPQMGNTEAFF. For the CDR3, the DNA is TGTGCCAGTAGTCCCCAGATGGGGAACACTGAAGCTTTCTTT. This chain connects TRBV19 to TRBJ1-1; D call uncertain. The CDR3 spans 14 residues. Germline CDR1 is LNHDA and CDR2 is SQIVND (reference sequence). The germline V and J ends were trimmed by 5 bases and 1 base, with 11 bases remaining between them. Filled out from reference TRBV19 and TRBJ1-1, the complete variable domain reads DGGITQSPKYLFRKEGQNVTLSCEQNLNHDAMYWYRQDPGQGLRLIYYSQIVNDFQKGDIAEGYSVSREKKESFPLTVTSAQKNPTAFYLCASSPQMGNTEAFFGQGTRLTVV.

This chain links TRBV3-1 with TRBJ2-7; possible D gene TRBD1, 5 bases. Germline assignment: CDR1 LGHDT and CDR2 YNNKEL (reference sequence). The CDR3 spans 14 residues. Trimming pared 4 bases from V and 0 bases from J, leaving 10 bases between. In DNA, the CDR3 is TGTGCCAGCAGCCTGACAGAGAGCTCCTACGAGCAGTACTTC. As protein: CASSLTESSYEQYF.

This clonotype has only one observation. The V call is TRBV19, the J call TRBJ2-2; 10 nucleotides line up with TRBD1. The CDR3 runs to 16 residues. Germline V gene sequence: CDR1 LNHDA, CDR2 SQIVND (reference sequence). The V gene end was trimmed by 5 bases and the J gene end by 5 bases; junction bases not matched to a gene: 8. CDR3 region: CASSGDRGGWTGELFF. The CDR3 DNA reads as TGTGCCAGTAGTGGGGACAGGGGTGGATGGACCGGGGAGCTGTTTTTT.

The CDR3, as DNA: TGCGCCAGCAGTTGGAGGGAAGGGAACACTGAAGCTTTCTTT. Translated: CASSWREGNTEAFF. The chain links TRBV23-1 to TRBJ1-1; D not certain. TRBV23-1 is annotated as an ORF whose role is uncertain. The length of the CDR3 is 14 residues. Deletions cut 5 bases from V and 1 base from J, with 11 bases between.

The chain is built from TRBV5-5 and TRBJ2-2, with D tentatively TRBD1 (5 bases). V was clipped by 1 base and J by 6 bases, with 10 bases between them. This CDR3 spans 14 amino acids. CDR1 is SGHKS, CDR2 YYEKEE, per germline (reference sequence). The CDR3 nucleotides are TGTGCCAGCAGCTTGTCTGCAGGGTCCGGGGAGCTGTTTTTT. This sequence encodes CASSLSAGSGELFF.

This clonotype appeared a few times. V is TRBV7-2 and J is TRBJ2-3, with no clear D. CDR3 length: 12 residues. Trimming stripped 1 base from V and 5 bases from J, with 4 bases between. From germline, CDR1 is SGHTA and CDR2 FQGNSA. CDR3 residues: CASSLEGDTQYF. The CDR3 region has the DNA TGTGCCAGCAGCTTAGAGGGAGATACGCAGTATTTT.

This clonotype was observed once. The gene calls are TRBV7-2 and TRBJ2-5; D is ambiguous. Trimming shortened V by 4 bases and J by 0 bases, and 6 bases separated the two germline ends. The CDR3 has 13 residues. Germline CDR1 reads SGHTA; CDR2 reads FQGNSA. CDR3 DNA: TGTGCCAGCAGCTGGATGTACCAAGAGACCCAGTACTTC. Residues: CASSWMYQETQYF.

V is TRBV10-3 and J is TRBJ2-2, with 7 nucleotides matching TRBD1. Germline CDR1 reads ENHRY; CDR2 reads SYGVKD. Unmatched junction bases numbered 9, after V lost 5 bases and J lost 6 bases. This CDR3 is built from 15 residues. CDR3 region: CAISPATTGPGELFF. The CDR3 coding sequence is TGTGCCATCAGTCCCGCTACGACAGGGCCCGGGGAGCTGTTTTTT.

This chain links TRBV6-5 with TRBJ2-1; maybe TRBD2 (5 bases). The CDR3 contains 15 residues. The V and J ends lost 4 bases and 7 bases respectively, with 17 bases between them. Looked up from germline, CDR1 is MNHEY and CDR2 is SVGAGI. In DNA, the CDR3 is TGTGCCAGCAGTTCCCGGGCCACTAGGTCGAATGAGCAGTTCTTC. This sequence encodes CASSSRATRSNEQFF.

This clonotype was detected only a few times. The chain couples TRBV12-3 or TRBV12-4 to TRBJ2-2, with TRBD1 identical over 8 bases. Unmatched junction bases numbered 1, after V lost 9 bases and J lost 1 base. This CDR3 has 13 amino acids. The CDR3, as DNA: TGTGCCAGTGGGACAGGGAACACCGGGGAGCTGTTTTTT. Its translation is CASGTGNTGELFF.

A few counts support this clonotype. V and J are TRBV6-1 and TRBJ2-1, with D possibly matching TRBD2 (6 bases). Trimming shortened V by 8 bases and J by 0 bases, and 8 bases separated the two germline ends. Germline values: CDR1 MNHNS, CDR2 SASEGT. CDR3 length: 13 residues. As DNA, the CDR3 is TGTGCCAGCCGGGACTCCTCCTACAATGAGCAGTTCTTC. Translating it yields CASRDSSYNEQFF.

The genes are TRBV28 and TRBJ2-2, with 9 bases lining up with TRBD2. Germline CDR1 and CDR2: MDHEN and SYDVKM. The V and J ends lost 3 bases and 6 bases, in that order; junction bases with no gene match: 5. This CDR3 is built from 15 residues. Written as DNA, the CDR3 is TGTGCCAGCAGTTTGCCCGGGACTAGCTCCGGGGAGCTGTTTTTT. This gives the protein CASSLPGTSSGELFF. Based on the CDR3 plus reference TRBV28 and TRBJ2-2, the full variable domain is DVKVTQSSRYLVKRTGEKVFLECVQDMDHENMFWYRQDPGLGLRLIYFSYDVKMKEKGDIPEGYSVSREKKERFSLILESASTNQTSMYLCASSLPGTSSGELFFGEGSRLTVL.

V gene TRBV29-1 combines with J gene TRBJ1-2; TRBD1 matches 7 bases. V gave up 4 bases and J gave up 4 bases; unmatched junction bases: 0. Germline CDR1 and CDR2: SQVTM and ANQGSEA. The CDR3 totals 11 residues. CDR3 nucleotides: TGCAGCGTTGGACAGGGCTATGGCTACACCTTC. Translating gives CSVGQGYGYTF.

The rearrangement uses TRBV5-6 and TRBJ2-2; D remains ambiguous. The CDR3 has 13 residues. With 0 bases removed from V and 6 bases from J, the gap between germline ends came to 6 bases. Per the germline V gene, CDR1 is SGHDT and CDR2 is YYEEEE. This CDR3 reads CASSLGPAGELFF. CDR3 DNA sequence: TGTGCCAGCAGCTTGGGTCCGGCCGGGGAGCTGTTTTTT.

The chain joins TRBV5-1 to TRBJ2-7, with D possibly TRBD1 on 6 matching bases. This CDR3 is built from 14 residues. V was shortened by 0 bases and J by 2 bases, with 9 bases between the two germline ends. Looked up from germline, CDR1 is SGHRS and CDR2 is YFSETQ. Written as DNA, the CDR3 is TGCGCCAGCAGCTTGGTACCAGGGGCCTACGAGCAGTACTTC. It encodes CASSLVPGAYEQYF.

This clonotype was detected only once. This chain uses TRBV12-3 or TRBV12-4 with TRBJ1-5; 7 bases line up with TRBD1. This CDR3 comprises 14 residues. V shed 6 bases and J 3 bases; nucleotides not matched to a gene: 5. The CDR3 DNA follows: TGTGCCAGCAGCCAAGACAGGGCCAATCAGCCCCAGCATTTT. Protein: CASSQDRANQPQHF.

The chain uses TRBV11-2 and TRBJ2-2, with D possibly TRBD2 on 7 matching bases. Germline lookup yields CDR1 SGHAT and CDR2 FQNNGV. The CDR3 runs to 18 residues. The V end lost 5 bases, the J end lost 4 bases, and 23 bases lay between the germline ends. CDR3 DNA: TGTGCCAGCAGCCCATCCGGGGGGTGGGGGGGCGTCACCGGGGAGCTGTTTTTT. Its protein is CASSPSGGWGGVTGELFF.

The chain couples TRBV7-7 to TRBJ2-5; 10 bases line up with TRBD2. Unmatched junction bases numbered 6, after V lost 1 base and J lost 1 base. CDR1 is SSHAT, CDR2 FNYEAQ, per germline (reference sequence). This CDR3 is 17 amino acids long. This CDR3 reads CASSLGVSGGPQETQYF. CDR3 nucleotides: TGTGCCAGCAGCTTAGGAGTTAGCGGGGGGCCCCAAGAGACCCAGTACTTC.

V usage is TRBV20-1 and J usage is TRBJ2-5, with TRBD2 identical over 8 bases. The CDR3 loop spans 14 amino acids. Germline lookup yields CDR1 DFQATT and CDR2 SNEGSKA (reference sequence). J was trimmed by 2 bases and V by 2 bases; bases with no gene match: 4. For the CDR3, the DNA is TGCAGTGCTAGATCGGGACTAGAGCAAGAGACCCAGTACTTC. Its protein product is CSARSGLEQETQYF.

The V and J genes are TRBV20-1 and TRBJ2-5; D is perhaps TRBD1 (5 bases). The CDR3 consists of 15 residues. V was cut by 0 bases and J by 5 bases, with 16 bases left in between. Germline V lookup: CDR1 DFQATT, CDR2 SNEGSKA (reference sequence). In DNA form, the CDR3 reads TGCAGTGCTAGAGAAGCAGGACGTGGGGCGGAGACCCAGTACTTC. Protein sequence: CSAREAGRGAETQYF.

As DNA, the CDR3 is TGTGCCACCAGCCGTATCGGGGGTACCTACAATGAGCAGTTCTTC. This translates into CATSRIGGTYNEQFF. This chain joins TRBV15 and TRBJ2-1; tentative D call: TRBD2 (6 bases). Germline loops: CDR1 LNHNV, CDR2 YYDKDF (reference sequence). The CDR3 covers 15 residues. Deletions cut 5 bases from V and 2 bases from J, with 13 bases between.

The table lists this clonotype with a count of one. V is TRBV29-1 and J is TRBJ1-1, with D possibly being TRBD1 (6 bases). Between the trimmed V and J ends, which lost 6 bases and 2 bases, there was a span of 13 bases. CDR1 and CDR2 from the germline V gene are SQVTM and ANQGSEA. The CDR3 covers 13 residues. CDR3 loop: CSVALRGNTEAFF. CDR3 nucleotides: TGCAGCGTCGCCCTCAGGGGAAACACTGAAGCTTTCTTT.

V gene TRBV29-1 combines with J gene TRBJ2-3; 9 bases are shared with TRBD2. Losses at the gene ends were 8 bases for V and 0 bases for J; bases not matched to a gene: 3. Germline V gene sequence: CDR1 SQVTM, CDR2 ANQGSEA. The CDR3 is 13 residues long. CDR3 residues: CSSLAGSTDTQYF. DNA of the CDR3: TGCAGCTCCCTAGCGGGGAGCACAGATACGCAGTATTTT.

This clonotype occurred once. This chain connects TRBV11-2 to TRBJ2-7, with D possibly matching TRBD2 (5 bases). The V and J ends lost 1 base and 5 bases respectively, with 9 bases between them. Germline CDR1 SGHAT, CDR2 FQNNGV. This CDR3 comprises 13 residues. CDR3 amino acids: CASSLAGSHEQYF. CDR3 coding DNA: TGTGCCAGCAGCTTAGCGGGGTCCCACGAGCAGTACTTC.

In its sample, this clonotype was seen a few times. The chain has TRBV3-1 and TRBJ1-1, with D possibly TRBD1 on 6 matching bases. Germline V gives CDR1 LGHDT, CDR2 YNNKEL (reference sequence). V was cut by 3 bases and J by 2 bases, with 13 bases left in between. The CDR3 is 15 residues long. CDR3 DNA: TGTGCCAGCAGCCAGTTGGGGGCCGGTAACACTGAAGCTTTCTTT. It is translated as CASSQLGAGNTEAFF.

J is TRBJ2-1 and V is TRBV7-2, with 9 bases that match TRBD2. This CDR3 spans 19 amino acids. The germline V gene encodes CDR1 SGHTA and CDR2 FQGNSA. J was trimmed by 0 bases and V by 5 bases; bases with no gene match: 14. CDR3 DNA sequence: TGTGCCAGCAGCACAAGCCGTCTTAGGCGGGGGGGCTCCTACAATGAGCAGTTCTTC. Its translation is CASSTSRLRRGGSYNEQFF. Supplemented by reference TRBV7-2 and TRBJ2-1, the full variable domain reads GAGVSQSPSNKVTEKGKDVELRCDPISGHTALYWYRQSLGQGLEFLIYFQGNSAPDKSGLPSDRFSAERTGGSVSTLTIQRTQQEDSAVYLCASSTSRLRRGGSYNEQFFGPGTRLTVL.

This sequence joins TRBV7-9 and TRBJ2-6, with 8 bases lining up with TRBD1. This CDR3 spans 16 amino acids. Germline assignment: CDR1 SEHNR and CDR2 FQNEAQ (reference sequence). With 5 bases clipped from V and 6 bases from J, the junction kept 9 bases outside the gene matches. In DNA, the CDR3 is TGTGCCAGCAGCCTCCCGAGGACAGGGACGGCCAACGTCCTGACTTTC. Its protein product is CASSLPRTGTANVLTF. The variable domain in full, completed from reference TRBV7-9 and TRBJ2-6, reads DTGVSQNPRHKITKRGQNVTFRCDPISEHNRLYWYRQTLGQGPEFLTYFQNEAQLEKSRLLSDRFSAERPKGSFSTLEIQRTEQGDSAMYLCASSLPRTGTANVLTFGAGSRLTVL.

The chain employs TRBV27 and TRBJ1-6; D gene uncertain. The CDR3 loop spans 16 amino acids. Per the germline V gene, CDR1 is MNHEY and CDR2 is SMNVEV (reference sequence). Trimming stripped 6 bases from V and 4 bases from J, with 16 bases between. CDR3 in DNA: TGTGCCAGCAGGGAGGACGCCCTGAGGTATAATTCACCCCTCCACTTT. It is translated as CASREDALRYNSPLHF.